This T cell receptor beta chain was identified in a study of blood T cells in healthy people across ages. Through a sample-barcoded 5' primer and a J-beta primer mix, a second PCR was run for roughly 6 to 12 cycles. A single record per CDR3 protein comes from TCRdb applying MiXCR to the 5' RACE reads. The sample has roughly 1,700,000 distinct CDR3 sequences, roughly 27% seen once. The CDR3 contains 14 residues. V lost 5 bases and J lost 6; bases outside the gene matches: 7. The clonotype comes from a woman in her twenties or thirties in good health. The specimen was blood. The rearrangement links TRBV12-3 or TRBV12-4 to TRBJ1-5; TRBD1 matches at 7 bases. DNA for the CDR3: TGTGCCAGCAGTGAAGACAGGGACGGTCAGCCCCAGCATTTT. This encodes CASSEDRDGQPQHF.